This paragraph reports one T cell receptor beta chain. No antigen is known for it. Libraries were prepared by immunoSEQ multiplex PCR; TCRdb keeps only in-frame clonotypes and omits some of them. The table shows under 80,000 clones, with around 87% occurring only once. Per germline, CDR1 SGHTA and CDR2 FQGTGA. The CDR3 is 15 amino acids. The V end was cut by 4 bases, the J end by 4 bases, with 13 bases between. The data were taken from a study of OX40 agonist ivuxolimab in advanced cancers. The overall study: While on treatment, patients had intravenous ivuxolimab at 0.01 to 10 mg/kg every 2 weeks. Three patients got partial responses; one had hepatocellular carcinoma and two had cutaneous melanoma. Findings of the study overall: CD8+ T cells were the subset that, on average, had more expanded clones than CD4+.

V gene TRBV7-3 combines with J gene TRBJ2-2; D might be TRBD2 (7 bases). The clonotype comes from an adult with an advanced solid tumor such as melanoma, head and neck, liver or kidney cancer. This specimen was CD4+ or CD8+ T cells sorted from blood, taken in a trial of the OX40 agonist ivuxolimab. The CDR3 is CASSSQGGGTGELFF. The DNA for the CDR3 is TGTGCCAGCAGCTCCCAGGGAGGGGGCACCGGGGAGCTGTTTTTT.